This T cell receptor beta chain appears in the sequencing data of a study of blood T cell repertoires in COVID-19. The wider study: Sources were T cells, B-cell-depleted T cells, or PBMCs; the material itself was cDNA or gDNA.

Enrollment of patients from Seattle took place during active infection, with longitudinal follow-up. V lost 4 bases to trimming and J lost 2 bases, with 12 bases between them. The CDR3 extends over 15 amino acids. The germline gives CDR1 MGHRA, CDR2 YSYEKL. Authors' analysis steps: Nucleated cell counts were estimated from reference gene primer amplification. Clones were sequenced by immunoSEQ multiplex PCR, and TCRdb holds only the in-frame ones, with some missing. The V and J calls and clone size are taken from that table; D and trimming were inferred from the DNA. The sample lists roughly 230,000 clones; around 90% were seen once.

The sequence was collected from a woman aged 55-69 years with COVID-19, enrolled during active disease. The rearrangement uses TRBV4-1 and TRBJ1-5; the D is unclear. What was sequenced was peripheral blood. The CDR3 nucleotides are TGCGCCAGCAGCCCTCTTATCTCGGGCAATCAGCCCCAGCATTTT. Its translation is CASSPLISGNQPQHF.